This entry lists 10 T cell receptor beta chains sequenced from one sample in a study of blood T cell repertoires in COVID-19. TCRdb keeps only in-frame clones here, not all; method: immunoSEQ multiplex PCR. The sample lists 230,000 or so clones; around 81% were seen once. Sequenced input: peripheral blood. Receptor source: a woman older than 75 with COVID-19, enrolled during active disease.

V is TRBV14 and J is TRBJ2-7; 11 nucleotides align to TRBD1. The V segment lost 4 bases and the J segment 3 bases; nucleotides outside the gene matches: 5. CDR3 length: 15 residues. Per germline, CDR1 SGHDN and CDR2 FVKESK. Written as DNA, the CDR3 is TGTGCCAGCAGCCGGACCGGGACAGGGGGCTACGAGCAGTACTTC. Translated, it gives CASSRTGTGGYEQYF.

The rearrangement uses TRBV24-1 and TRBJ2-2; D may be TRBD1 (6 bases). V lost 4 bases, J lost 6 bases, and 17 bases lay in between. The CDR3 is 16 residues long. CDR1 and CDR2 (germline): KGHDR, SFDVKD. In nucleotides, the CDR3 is TGTGCCACCAGTGAGGCCCCCGGGACAATTCCCGGGGAGCTGTTTTTT. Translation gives CATSEAPGTIPGELFF.

CDR3 DNA: TGTGCCAGCAGCTCAACAGGGGCCAAGGATGAAAAACTGTTTTTT. Protein sequence: CASSSTGAKDEKLFF. The chain is built from TRBV5-6 and TRBJ1-4; 7 bases are shared with TRBD1. Trimming cost V 3 bases and J 6 bases; bases outside gene matches: 8. In germline, CDR1 is SGHDT, CDR2 YYEEEE. CDR3 size: 15 residues.

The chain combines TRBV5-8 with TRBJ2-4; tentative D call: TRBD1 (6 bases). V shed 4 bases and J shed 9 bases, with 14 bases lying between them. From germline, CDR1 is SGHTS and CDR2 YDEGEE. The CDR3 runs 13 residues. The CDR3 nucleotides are TGTGCCAGCAGCGTCAGGGGTGGGGGCATTCAGTACTTC. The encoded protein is CASSVRGGGIQYF.

The CDR3 DNA follows: TGTGCCAGCTCACCCCCGGGACAGCCGCTAGCCAAAAACATTCAGTACTTC. Protein product: CASSPPGQPLAKNIQYF. The rearrangement joins TRBV18 to TRBJ2-4, with 7 bases fitting TRBD1. The CDR3 has 17 amino acids. J gave up 0 bases and V 3 bases, and 8 bases lay outside the gene matches. In germline, CDR1 is KGHSH, CDR2 LQKENI. Variable domain in full (rest from reference TRBV18 and TRBJ2-4): NAGVMQNPRHLVRRRGQEARLRCSPMKGHSHVYWYRQLPEEGLKFMVYLQKENIIDESGMPKERFSAEFPKEGPSILRIQQVVRGDSAAYFCASSPPGQPLAKNIQYFGAGTRLSVL.

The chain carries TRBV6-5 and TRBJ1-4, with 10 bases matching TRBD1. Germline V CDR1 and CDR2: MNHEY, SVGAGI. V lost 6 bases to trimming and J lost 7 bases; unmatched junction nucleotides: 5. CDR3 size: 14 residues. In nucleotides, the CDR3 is TGTGCCAGCAGGTGGACAGGGGGAGGTGAAAAACTGTTTTTT. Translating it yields CASRWTGGGEKLFF.

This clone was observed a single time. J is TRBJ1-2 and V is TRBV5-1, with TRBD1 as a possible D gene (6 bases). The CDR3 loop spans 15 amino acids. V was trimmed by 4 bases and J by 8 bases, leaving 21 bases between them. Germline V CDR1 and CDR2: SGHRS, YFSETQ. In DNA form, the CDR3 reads TGCGCCAGCAGCGGGGGTTCAGGGGATACCAGCGGCTACACCTTC. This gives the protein CASSGGSGDTSGYTF.

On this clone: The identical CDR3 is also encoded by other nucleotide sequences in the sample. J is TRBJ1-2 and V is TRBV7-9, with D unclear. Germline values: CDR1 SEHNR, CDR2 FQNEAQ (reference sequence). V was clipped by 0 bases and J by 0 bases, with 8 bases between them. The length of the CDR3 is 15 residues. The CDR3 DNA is TGTGCCAGCAGCTTAGCAGGGAGTCCTAACTATGGCTACACCTTC. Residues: CASSLAGSPNYGYTF.

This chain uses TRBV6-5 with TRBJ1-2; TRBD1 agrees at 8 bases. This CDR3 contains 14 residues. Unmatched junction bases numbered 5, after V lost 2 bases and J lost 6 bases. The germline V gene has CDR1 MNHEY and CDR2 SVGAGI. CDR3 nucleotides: TGTGCCAGCAGTTACAGTGTCAGGGGGCATGGCTACACCTTC. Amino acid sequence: CASSYSVRGHGYTF.

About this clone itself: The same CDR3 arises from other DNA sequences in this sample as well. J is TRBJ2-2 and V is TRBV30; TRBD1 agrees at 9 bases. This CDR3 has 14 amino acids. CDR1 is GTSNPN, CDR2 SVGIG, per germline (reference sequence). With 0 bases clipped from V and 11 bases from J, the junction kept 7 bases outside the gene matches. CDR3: CAWSVQGASGELFF. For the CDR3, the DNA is TGTGCCTGGAGTGTACAGGGGGCCTCAGGAGAGCTGTTTTTT.